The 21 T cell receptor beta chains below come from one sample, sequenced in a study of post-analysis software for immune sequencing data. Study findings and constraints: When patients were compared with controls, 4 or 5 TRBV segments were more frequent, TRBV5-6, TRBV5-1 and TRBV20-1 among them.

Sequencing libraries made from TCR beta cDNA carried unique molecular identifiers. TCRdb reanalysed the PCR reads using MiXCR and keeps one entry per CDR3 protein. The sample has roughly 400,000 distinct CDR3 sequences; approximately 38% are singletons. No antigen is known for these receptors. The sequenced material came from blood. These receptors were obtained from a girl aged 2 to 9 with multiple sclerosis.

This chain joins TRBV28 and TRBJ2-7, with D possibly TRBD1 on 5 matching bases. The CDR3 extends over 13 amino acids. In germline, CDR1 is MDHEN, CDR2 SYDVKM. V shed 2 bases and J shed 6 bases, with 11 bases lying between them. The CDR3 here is CASSLDSLVEQYF. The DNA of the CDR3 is TGTGCCAGCAGTTTAGACAGCCTCGTCGAGCAGTACTTC.

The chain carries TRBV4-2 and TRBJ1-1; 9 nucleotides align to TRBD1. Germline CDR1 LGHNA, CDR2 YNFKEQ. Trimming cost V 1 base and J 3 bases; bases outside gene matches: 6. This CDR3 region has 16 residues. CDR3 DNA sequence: TGTGCCAGCAGCCAAGGACCGACAGGGGGGGACACTGAAGCTTTCTTT. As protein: CASSQGPTGGDTEAFF.

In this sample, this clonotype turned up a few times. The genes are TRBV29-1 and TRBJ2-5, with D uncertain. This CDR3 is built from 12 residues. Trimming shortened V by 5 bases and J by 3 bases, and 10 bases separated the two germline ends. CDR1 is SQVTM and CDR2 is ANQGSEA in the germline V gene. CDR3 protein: CSVRRQEETQYF. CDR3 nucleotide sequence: TGCAGCGTTCGCAGGCAAGAAGAGACCCAGTACTTC.

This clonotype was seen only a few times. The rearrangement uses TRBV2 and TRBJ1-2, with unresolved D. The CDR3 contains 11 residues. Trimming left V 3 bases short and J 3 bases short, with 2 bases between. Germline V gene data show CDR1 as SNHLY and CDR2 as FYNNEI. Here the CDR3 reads CASSDYYGYTF. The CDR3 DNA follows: TGTGCCAGCAGTGATTACTATGGCTACACCTTC.

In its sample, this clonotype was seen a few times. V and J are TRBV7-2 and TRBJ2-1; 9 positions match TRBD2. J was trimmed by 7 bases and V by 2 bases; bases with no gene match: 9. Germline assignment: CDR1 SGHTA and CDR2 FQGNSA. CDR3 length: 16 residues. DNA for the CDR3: TGTGCCAGCAGCTTACTCAGGACTAGCGTATGGAATGAGCAGTTCTTC. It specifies CASSLLRTSVWNEQFF. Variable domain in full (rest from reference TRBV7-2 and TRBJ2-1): GAGVSQSPSNKVTEKGKDVELRCDPISGHTALYWYRQSLGQGLEFLIYFQGNSAPDKSGLPSDRFSAERTGGSVSTLTIQRTQQEDSAVYLCASSLLRTSVWNEQFFGPGTRLTVL.

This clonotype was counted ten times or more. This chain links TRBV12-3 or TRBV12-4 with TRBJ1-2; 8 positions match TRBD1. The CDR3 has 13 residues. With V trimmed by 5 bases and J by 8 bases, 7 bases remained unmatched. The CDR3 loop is CASSRGQGVGYTF. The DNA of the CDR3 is TGTGCCAGCAGTCGCGGACAGGGTGTGGGCTACACCTTC.

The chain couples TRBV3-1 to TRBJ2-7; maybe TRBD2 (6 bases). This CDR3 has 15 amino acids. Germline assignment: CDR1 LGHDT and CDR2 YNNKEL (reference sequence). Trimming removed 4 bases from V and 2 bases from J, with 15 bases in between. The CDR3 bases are TGTGCCAGCAGCCGACCGGGACTTCCCCCCTACGAGCAGTACTTC. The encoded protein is CASSRPGLPPYEQYF.

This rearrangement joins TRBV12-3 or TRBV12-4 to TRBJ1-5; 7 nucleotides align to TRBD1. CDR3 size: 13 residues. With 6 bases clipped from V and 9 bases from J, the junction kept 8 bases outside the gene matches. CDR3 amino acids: CASRGQSGRPQHF. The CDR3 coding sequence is TGTGCCAGCAGGGGACAGTCAGGTCGGCCCCAGCATTTT.

The CDR3, as DNA: TGTGCCAGCAGCCCGCATTCGACGGGTCAAAGCGAGCAGTACTTC. This sequence encodes CASSPHSTGQSEQYF. The V gene is TRBV7-2, the J gene TRBJ2-7; D unresolved. Between the trimmed V and J ends, which lost 5 bases and 6 bases, there was a span of 20 bases. This CDR3 is built from 15 residues. In germline, CDR1 is SGHTA, CDR2 FQGNSA. The full variable domain, with the rest looked up from reference TRBV7-2 and TRBJ2-7, is GAGVSQSPSNKVTEKGKDVELRCDPISGHTALYWYRQSLGQGLEFLIYFQGNSAPDKSGLPSDRFSAERTGGSVSTLTIQRTQQEDSAVYLCASSPHSTGQSEQYFGPGTRLTVT.

In DNA, the CDR3 is TGTGCCAGCAGTTCTGGAGGGGAGGGAACCACTGAAGCTTTCTTT. It yields the protein CASSSGGEGTTEAFF. The chain has TRBV28 and TRBJ1-1, with a possible D match to TRBD1 (5 bases). The V and J ends lost 4 bases and 4 bases respectively, with 16 bases between them. This CDR3 spans 15 amino acids. The V gene's germline CDR1 is MDHEN and CDR2 SYDVKM.

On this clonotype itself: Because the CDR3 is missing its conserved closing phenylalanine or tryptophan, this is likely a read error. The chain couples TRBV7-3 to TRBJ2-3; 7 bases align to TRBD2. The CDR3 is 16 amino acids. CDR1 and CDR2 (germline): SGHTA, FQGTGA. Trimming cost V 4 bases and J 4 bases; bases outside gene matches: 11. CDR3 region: CASSSRLAGGADTQYC. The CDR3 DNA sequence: TGTGCCAGCAGCTCTAGACTAGCTGGAGGGGCAGATACGCAGTATTGT.

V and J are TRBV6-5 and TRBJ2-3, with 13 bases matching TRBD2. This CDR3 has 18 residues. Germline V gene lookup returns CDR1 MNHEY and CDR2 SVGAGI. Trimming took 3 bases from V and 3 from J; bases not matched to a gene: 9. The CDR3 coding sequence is TGTGCCAGCAGTTATTTCGGGACTAGCGGGAAATGGACAGATACGCAGTATTTT. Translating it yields CASSYFGTSGKWTDTQYF.

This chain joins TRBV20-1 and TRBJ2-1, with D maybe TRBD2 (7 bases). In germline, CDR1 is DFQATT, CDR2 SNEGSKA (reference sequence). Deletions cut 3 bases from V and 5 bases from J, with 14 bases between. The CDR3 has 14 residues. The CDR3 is CSASGGGLNNEQFF. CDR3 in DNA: TGCAGTGCTAGTGGGGGGGGCCTGAACAATGAGCAGTTCTTC.

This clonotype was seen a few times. This chain's CDR3 is CSANRRGADNEQFF. The CDR3 nucleotides read TGCAGCGCCAATCGGCGGGGGGCCGACAATGAGCAGTTCTTC. The chain employs TRBV29-1 and TRBJ2-1, with TRBD2 matching 8 bases. The CDR3 has 14 residues. CDR1 and CDR2 (germline): SQVTM, ANQGSEA. J was trimmed by 5 bases and V by 7 bases; bases with no gene match: 10.

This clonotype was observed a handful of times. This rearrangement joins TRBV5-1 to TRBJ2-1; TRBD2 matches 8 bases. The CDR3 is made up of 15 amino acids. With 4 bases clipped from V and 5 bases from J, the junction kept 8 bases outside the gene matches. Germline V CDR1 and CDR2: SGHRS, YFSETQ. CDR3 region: CASSPTGTRNNEQFF. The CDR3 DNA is TGCGCCAGCAGCCCCACCGGGACTAGAAACAATGAGCAGTTCTTC.

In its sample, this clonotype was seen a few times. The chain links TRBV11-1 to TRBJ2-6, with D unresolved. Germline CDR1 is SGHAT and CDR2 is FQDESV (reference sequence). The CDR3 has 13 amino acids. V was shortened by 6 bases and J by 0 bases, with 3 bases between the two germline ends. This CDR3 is CASRASGANVLTF. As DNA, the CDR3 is TGTGCCAGCAGGGCCTCTGGGGCCAACGTCCTGACTTTC.

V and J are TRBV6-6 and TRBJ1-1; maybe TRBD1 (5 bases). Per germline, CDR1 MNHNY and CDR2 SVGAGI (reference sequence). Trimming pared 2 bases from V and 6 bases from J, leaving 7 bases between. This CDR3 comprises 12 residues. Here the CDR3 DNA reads TGTGCCAGCAGTTACGTGGGGGCTGAAGCTTTCTTT. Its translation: CASSYVGAEAFF.

The CDR3 loop reads CASSFIRGYQETQYF. Written as DNA, the CDR3 is TGCGCCAGCAGCTTCATACGGGGGTACCAAGAGACCCAGTACTTC. The V gene is TRBV5-1, the J gene TRBJ2-5, with TRBD2 as a possible D gene (6 bases). Between the trimmed V and J ends, which lost 2 bases and 0 bases, there was a span of 11 bases. Germline loops: CDR1 SGHRS, CDR2 YFSETQ. CDR3 size: 15 residues.

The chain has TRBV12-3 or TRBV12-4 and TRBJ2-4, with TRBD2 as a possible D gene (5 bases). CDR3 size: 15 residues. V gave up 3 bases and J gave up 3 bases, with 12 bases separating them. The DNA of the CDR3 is TGTGCCAGCAGTTTGGGAGACACTTACAAAAACATTCAGTACTTC. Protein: CASSLGDTYKNIQYF.

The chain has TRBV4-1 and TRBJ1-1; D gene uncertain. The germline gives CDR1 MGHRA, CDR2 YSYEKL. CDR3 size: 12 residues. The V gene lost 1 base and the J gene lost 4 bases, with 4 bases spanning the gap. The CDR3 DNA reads TGCGCCAGCAGCCAAGGTCCCACTGAAGCTTTCTTT. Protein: CASSQGPTEAFF.

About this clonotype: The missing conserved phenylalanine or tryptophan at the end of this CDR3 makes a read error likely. CDR3 sequence: CASSESGQRHSGNTIYL. In DNA form, the CDR3 reads TGTGCCAGCAGTGAATCGGGACAGCGCCACTCTGGAAACACCATATATTTG. The chain employs TRBV2 and TRBJ1-3; 7 bases align to TRBD1. This CDR3 has 17 amino acids. The germline CDR1 and CDR2 sequences are SNHLY and FYNNEI. The J segment lost 0 bases and the V segment lost 2 bases, leaving 7 bases of the junction unmatched.